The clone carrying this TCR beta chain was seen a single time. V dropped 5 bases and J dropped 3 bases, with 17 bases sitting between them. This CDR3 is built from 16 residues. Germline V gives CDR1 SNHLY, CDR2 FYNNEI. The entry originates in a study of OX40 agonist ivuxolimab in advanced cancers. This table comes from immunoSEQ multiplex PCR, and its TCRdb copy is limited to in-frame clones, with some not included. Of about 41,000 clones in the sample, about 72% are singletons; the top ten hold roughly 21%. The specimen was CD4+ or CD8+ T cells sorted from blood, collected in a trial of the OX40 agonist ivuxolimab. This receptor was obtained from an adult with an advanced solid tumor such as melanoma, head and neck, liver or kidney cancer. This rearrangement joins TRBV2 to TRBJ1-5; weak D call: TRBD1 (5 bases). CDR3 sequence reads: CASSTRRGGVNQPQHF. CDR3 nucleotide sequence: TGTGCCAGCAGTACCCGCCGGGGGGGGGTCAATCAGCCCCAGCATTTT.